This T cell receptor beta chain derives from a study of cytomegalovirus exposure and HLA in healthy donors. V was clipped by 6 bases and J by 3 bases, with 9 bases between them. This CDR3 region has 13 residues. CDR1 MNHEY and CDR2 SMNVEV come from the germline V gene (reference sequence). Profiled with immunoSEQ multiplex PCR; TCRdb holds only in-frame clones, not every one. In the table there are 150,000 to 200,000 clones, around 81% of which are singletons. The rearrangement uses TRBV27 and TRBJ2-1; D unclear. Material for sequencing was PBMCs. The origin of this receptor is a man aged 25 to 40 in good health and CMV-seropositive. CDR3 DNA sequence: TGTGCCAGCAGCCCGACAAGCTACAATGAGCAGTTCTTC. Its translation is CASSPTSYNEQFF.